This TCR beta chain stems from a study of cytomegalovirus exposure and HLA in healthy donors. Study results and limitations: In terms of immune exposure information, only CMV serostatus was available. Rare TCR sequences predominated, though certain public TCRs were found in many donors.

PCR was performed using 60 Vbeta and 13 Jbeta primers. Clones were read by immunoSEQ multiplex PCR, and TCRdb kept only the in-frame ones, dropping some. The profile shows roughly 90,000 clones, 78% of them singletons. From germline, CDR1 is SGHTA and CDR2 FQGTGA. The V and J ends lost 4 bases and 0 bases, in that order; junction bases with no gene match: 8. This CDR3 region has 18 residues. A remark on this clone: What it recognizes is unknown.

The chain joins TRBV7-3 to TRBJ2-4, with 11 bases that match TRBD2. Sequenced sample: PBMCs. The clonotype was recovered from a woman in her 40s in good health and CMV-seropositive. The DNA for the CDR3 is TGTGCCAGCAGCTCGGGACTAGCGGACGGTTTAGCCAAAAACATTCAGTACTTC. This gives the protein CASSSGLADGLAKNIQYF.